Presented here are 21 T cell receptor beta chains from one specimen sequenced in a study of response to subunit inactivated influenza vaccine. One entry per CDR3 protein, called by TCRdb with MiXCR from the RT-PCR reads. The sample has about 570,000 distinct CDR3 sequences; about 11% are singletons. These records were also assigned to another study, of T cells expressing NK-cell markers. According to that study: 5'RACE template switching with UMIs generated TCR beta cDNA.

The sample here was PBMCs from blood, taken on the day of vaccination. The origin of the receptors is a man between 45 and 60 years old who received an inactivated influenza vaccine.

The CDR3, as DNA: TGTGCCAGCAGCAGAGTAGCGGGGGGACTAGACTACGAGCAGTACTTC. Residues: CASSRVAGGLDYEQYF. This chain connects TRBV7-6 to TRBJ2-7; 10 bases match TRBD2. Looked up from germline, CDR1 is SGHVS and CDR2 is FNYEAQ. The CDR3 consists of 16 residues. The V gene end was trimmed by 5 bases and the J gene end by 3 bases; junction bases not matched to a gene: 10.

This rearrangement joins TRBV5-6 to TRBJ2-2, with 7 bases fitting TRBD1. Germline loops: CDR1 SGHDT, CDR2 YYEEEE. The CDR3 runs to 16 residues. The junction had 8 bases not matched to a gene; V was cut back by 3 bases and J by 3 bases. CDR3 nucleotides: TGTGCCAGCAGCTGGGCTGGGACAGCGTACACCGGGGAGCTGTTTTTT. Its translation: CASSWAGTAYTGELFF.

The rearrangement links TRBV7-3 to TRBJ2-7; 8 bases agree with TRBD1. This CDR3 spans 16 amino acids. The V and J ends lost 5 bases and 7 bases, in that order; junction bases with no gene match: 16. Germline V lookup: CDR1 SGHTA, CDR2 FQGTGA. CDR3 amino acids: CASSPYGQGSQGEQYF. Written as DNA, the CDR3 is TGTGCCAGCAGCCCGTATGGACAGGGCAGTCAAGGGGAGCAGTACTTC.

The chain couples TRBV15 to TRBJ2-7, with 8 bases identical to TRBD1. This CDR3 spans 15 amino acids. CDR1 and CDR2 from the germline V gene are LNHNV and YYDKDF (reference sequence). J was trimmed by 2 bases and V by 0 bases; bases with no gene match: 3. The CDR3 spells CATSRDPGQAYEQYF. The CDR3 DNA reads TGTGCCACCAGCAGAGATCCGGGACAGGCCTACGAGCAGTACTTC.

The chain is built from TRBV11-3 and TRBJ2-1; D might be TRBD1 (6 bases). The CDR3 is made up of 14 amino acids. Germline V CDR1 and CDR2: SGHNT, YENEEA. Deletions cut 5 bases from V and 5 bases from J, with 13 bases between. CDR3 in DNA: TGTGCCAGCAGCAGGGGACACCGAGACAATGAGCAGTTCTTC. It encodes CASSRGHRDNEQFF.

At least ten counts were recorded for this clonotype. The V gene is TRBV27, the J gene TRBJ1-3; D is unclear. V was shortened by 0 bases and J by 1 base, with 7 bases between the two germline ends. The CDR3 has 15 amino acids. The germline V gene encodes CDR1 MNHEY and CDR2 SMNVEV (reference sequence). This CDR3 is CASSLSGLSGNTIYF. The CDR3, as DNA: TGTGCCAGCAGTTTATCAGGGCTATCTGGAAACACCATATATTTT.

Turning to this clonotype: A much larger clone lies one base from this, so it may be a read error. The CDR3 protein is CASSLVWGLGNTGELFF. For the CDR3, the DNA is TGTGCCAGCAGCTTAGTTTGGGGCCTGGGAAACACCGGGGAGCTGTTTTTT. The chain recombines TRBV11-2 with TRBJ2-2, with a weak D call TRBD1 (5 bases). Trimming cost V 1 base and J 2 bases, with 14 bases left between them. The CDR3 sequence is 17 residues long. Germline V gives CDR1 SGHAT, CDR2 FQNNGV.

The chain combines TRBV7-2 with TRBJ2-2, with a weak D call TRBD1 (6 bases). The CDR3 covers 14 residues. Looked up from germline, CDR1 is SGHTA and CDR2 is FQGNSA. Trimming pared 5 bases from V and 7 bases from J, leaving 14 bases between. This CDR3 reads CASSPNRVVGELFF. The CDR3 DNA follows: TGTGCCAGCAGCCCGAACAGGGTCGTCGGGGAGCTGTTTTTT.

Of note for this clonotype: The DNA is left out, because the CDR3 cannot be placed on it with certainty; the CDR3 is given as TCRdb lists it. The chain is built from TRBV10-3 and TRBJ2-3; the table names TRBD1, a call not compared with the DNA. Germline V gene sequence: CDR1 ENHRY, CDR2 SYGVKD. With termini counted, the CDR3 has 15 amino acids. CDR3 residues: CAISFRGREGDTQYF.

On this clonotype: Mismatch with germline at one junction end may stem from a read error. The chain's CDR3 is CACSQRLAGENEQFF. The CDR3 DNA reads TGTGCCTGCAGCCAAAGACTAGCGGGGGAGAATGAGCAGTTCTTC. J is TRBJ2-1 and V is TRBV7-9; the match to TRBD2 covers 12 bases. The CDR3 loop spans 15 amino acids. Per the germline V gene, CDR1 is SEHNR and CDR2 is FQNEAQ (reference sequence).

This clonotype was found many times. The chain recombines TRBV9 with TRBJ1-3, with 8 nucleotides matching TRBD1. The CDR3 has 15 residues. With V trimmed by 0 bases and J by 5 bases, 4 bases remained unmatched. The V gene's germline CDR1 is SGDLS and CDR2 YYNGEE. The CDR3 bases are TGTGCCAGCAGCGTAGAAGCAGGGGGCCGAAACACCATATATTTT. Protein: CASSVEAGGRNTIYF.

This clonotype was counted only a few times. This CDR3 is CASSIGSMETQYF. CDR3 bases: TGTGCCAGTAGTATAGGAAGTATGGAGACCCAGTACTTC. The chain has TRBV19 and TRBJ2-5; D unclear. The CDR3 contains 13 residues. Trimming took 1 base from V and 5 from J, leaving 8 bases between them. Germline assignment: CDR1 LNHDA and CDR2 SQIVND (reference sequence).

This sequence joins TRBV20-1 and TRBJ1-1; a weak D match, TRBD1 (5 bases). Germline values: CDR1 DFQATT, CDR2 SNEGSKA (reference sequence). V dropped 6 bases and J dropped 1 base, with 12 bases sitting between them. The CDR3 totals 13 residues. CDR3 nucleotide sequence: TGCAGTGCCCGGGACGGAGAGAACACTGAAGCTTTCTTT. Amino acids: CSARDGENTEAFF.

There are many counts of this clonotype. The chain has TRBV9 and TRBJ1-1; tentatively, D is TRBD1 (6 bases). Germline V gene sequence: CDR1 SGDLS, CDR2 YYNGEE. The CDR3 covers 13 residues. Trimming took off 4 bases at V and 3 bases at J, with 10 bases between the two ends. The CDR3 is CASSLQGYTEAFF. The CDR3 nucleotides read TGTGCCAGCAGCCTACAGGGCTACACTGAAGCTTTCTTT.

This chain uses TRBV4-2 with TRBJ2-7, with D maybe TRBD1 (5 bases). The CDR3 covers 14 residues. Germline values: CDR1 LGHNA, CDR2 YNFKEQ. Trimming shortened V by 1 base and J by 2 bases, and 9 bases separated the two germline ends. Here the CDR3 DNA reads TGTGCCAGCAGCCAAGGTGTGGGGCCCTACGAGCAGTACTTC. Protein sequence: CASSQGVGPYEQYF.

V and J are TRBV14 and TRBJ2-4; D is possibly TRBD2 (6 bases). Germline V gene data show CDR1 as SGHDN and CDR2 as FVKESK. Deletions cut 4 bases from V and 6 bases from J, with 13 bases between. CDR3 length: 14 residues. CDR3 in DNA: TGTGCCAGCAGCCCTGGGCTGGGGGGAAACATTCAGTACTTC. Translating it yields CASSPGLGGNIQYF.

This rearrangement joins TRBV29-1 to TRBJ2-7, with TRBD2 matching 8 bases. V shed 3 bases and J 7 bases; nucleotides not matched to a gene: 8. Germline-derived CDR1 and CDR2 are SQVTM and ANQGSEA. The CDR3 has 13 amino acids. The CDR3 sequence is CSVEGTRDREQYF. The CDR3 DNA is TGCAGCGTTGAGGGGACTAGGGATCGGGAGCAGTACTTC.

The chain uses TRBV10-3 and TRBJ2-7; D is uncertain. Germline V CDR1 and CDR2: ENHRY, SYGVKD. Trimming left V 5 bases short and J 4 bases short, with 9 bases between. The CDR3 runs to 12 residues. Here the CDR3 DNA reads TGTGCCATCAGTCTAACAGAGTACGAGCAGTACTTC. It specifies CAISLTEYEQYF.

In its sample, this clonotype was seen a few times. The V call is TRBV7-2, the J call TRBJ2-1; D is possibly TRBD2 (6 bases). This CDR3 comprises 15 residues. Trimming took 2 bases from V and 6 from J, leaving 14 bases between them. Germline-derived CDR1 and CDR2 are SGHTA and FQGNSA. CDR3 sequence reads: CASSLLRGMVNEQFF. In DNA form, the CDR3 reads TGTGCCAGCAGCTTACTGCGCGGGATGGTCAATGAGCAGTTCTTC.

This chain links TRBV6-5 with TRBJ2-1, with D perhaps being TRBD1 or TRBD2 (7 bases each). Deletions cut 4 bases from V and 10 bases from J, with 17 bases between. The germline CDR1 and CDR2 sequences are MNHEY and SVGAGI. The CDR3 is 14 residues long. Here the CDR3 DNA reads TGTGCCAGCAGTTGGACTAGGGGGCTGGCCGAGCAGTTCTTC. Translating it yields CASSWTRGLAEQFF.

The chain joins TRBV7-8 to TRBJ2-7; TRBD2 matches 10 bases. The trim removed 5 bases at V and 3 bases at J, leaving 7 bases unmatched. The germline CDR1 and CDR2 sequences are SGHVS and FQNEAQ. CDR3 length: 15 residues. The CDR3 DNA reads as TGTGCCAGCAGCCCGAGGACTAGCGGTCACTACGAGCAGTACTTC. Translating it yields CASSPRTSGHYEQYF.